One sample yielded the 18 T cell receptor beta chains listed below, sequenced in a study of blood T cell repertoires in COVID-19. TCRdb's copy holds only in-frame clones and misses some; the assay was immunoSEQ multiplex PCR. The data hold roughly 100,000 clones, with 75% to 90% observed a single time. What was sequenced was peripheral blood. All receptors come from a man aged 50 or older with acute or convalescent COVID-19.

The J gene is TRBJ1-2, the V gene TRBV2; 8 bases agree with TRBD1. CDR1 SNHLY and CDR2 FYNNEI come from the germline V gene. V shed 8 bases, J shed 1 base, and the junction held 3 bases outside the gene matches. The CDR3 extends over 13 amino acids. CDR3 DNA sequence: TGTGCCAGCTGGACAGGGAATAACTATGGCTACACCTTC. It encodes CASWTGNNYGYTF.

This chain links TRBV6-1 with TRBJ2-3; TRBD2 aligns across 9 bases. The CDR3 has 16 amino acids. Germline CDR1 MNHNS, CDR2 SASEGT. With V trimmed by 4 bases and J by 4 bases, 9 bases remained unmatched. CDR3 DNA: TGTGCCAGCAGTGCACGTAGCGGGAGAGGTGCAGATACGCAGTATTTT. This translates into CASSARSGRGADTQYF.

The chain uses TRBV28 and TRBJ1-6; D gene unclear. CDR1 MDHEN and CDR2 SYDVKM come from the germline V gene. The V end lost 3 bases, the J end lost 7 bases, and 13 bases lay between the germline ends. The CDR3 spans 15 residues. The CDR3 here is CASSFRGVPNSPLHF. CDR3 nucleotide sequence: TGTGCCAGCAGTTTCCGGGGAGTACCAAATTCACCCCTCCACTTT.

V usage is TRBV19 and J usage is TRBJ2-1, with D possibly matching TRBD2 (6 bases). This CDR3 spans 17 amino acids. Looked up from germline, CDR1 is LNHDA and CDR2 is SQIVND (reference sequence). V was clipped by 6 bases and J by 0 bases, with 18 bases between them. The CDR3 coding sequence is TGTGCCAGTAGCCGCCGGGGAGGCATAAGCTCCTACAATGAGCAGTTCTTC. Translating it yields CASSRRGGISSYNEQFF. Using reference TRBV19 and TRBJ2-1 for the parts outside the CDR3, the full variable domain is DGGITQSPKYLFRKEGQNVTLSCEQNLNHDAMYWYRQDPGQGLRLIYYSQIVNDFQKGDIAEGYSVSREKKESFPLTVTSAQKNPTAFYLCASSRRGGISSYNEQFFGPGTRLTVL.

The chain has TRBV29-1 and TRBJ1-5, with 7 bases lining up with TRBD1. This CDR3 contains 13 residues. CDR1 SQVTM and CDR2 ANQGSEA come from the germline V gene. With V trimmed by 6 bases and J by 2 bases, 4 bases remained unmatched. Written as DNA, the CDR3 is TGCAGCGTCAGACAGGGCGGCAATCAGCCCCAGCATTTT. Translated, it gives CSVRQGGNQPQHF.

The V and J genes are TRBV27 and TRBJ2-3; TRBD2 matches 13 bases. CDR1 MNHEY and CDR2 SMNVEV come from the germline V gene (reference sequence). The CDR3 has 18 residues. V lost 0 bases, J lost 6 bases, and 9 bases stayed unmatched. DNA of the CDR3: TGTGCCAGCAGTTTATCGCCGGGACTAGCGGGGCCCGGGGATACGCAGTATTTT. Translating gives CASSLSPGLAGPGDTQYF.

CDR3 DNA: TGTGCCAGCAGTCCGCCGGGACAGGCCAACCACGAGCAGTACTTC. Amino acid sequence: CASSPPGQANHEQYF. The chain joins TRBV28 to TRBJ2-7; 8 bases align to TRBD1. J was trimmed by 5 bases and V by 5 bases; bases with no gene match: 11. This CDR3 comprises 15 residues. Looked up from germline, CDR1 is MDHEN and CDR2 is SYDVKM.

The chain recombines TRBV29-1 with TRBJ2-3; D uncertain. V lost 8 bases and J lost 5, with 17 bases in between. The CDR3 contains 13 residues. Per the germline V gene, CDR1 is SQVTM and CDR2 is ANQGSEA. The chain's CDR3 is CSSDRQAEDTQYF. The CDR3 DNA reads as TGCAGCTCTGACCGCCAGGCTGAAGATACGCAGTATTTT.

This sequence joins TRBV27 and TRBJ1-1; TRBD1 is a possible D gene (5 bases). Germline-derived CDR1 and CDR2 are MNHEY and SMNVEV (reference sequence). Trimming cost V 0 bases and J 4 bases, with 6 bases left between them. The length of the CDR3 is 13 residues. The CDR3 nucleotides are TGTGCCAGCAGTTTATCCGGGGGCACTGAAGCTTTCTTT. This translates into CASSLSGGTEAFF.

The gene calls are TRBV6-1 and TRBJ2-4, with a possible D match to TRBD2 (6 bases). CDR3 size: 13 residues. Germline V CDR1 and CDR2: MNHNS, SASEGT. Trimming cost V 1 base and J 10 bases, with 11 bases left between them. The CDR3: CASSEVRGGIQYF. CDR3 nucleotide sequence: TGTGCCAGCAGTGAAGTGCGGGGTGGGATTCAGTACTTC.

The chain uses TRBV5-1 and TRBJ1-5; the match to TRBD1 covers 12 bases. The CDR3 loop spans 15 amino acids. V dropped 4 bases and J dropped 5; count of bases not matched to a gene: 4. CDR1 is SGHRS, CDR2 YFSETQ, per germline. The CDR3 DNA follows: TGCGCCAGCAGCCCGGGACAGGGGGCTTATCAGCCCCAGCATTTT. Translated: CASSPGQGAYQPQHF. The entire variable domain, with the rest obtained from reference TRBV5-1 and TRBJ1-5, is as follows: KAGVTQTPRYLIKTRGQQVTLSCSPISGHRSVSWYQQTPGQGLQFLFEYFSETQRNKGNFPGRFSGRQFSNSRSEMNVSTLELGDSALYLCASSPGQGAYQPQHFGDGTRLSIL.

CDR3 region: CASSYSRDITYEQYF. The CDR3 nucleotides read TGTGCCAGCAGTTACTCGAGGGACATTACCTACGAGCAGTACTTC. J is TRBJ2-7 and V is TRBV6-5, with a weak D call TRBD1 (6 bases). V was clipped by 0 bases and J by 2 bases, with 11 bases between them. Germline CDR1 reads MNHEY; CDR2 reads SVGAGI. The CDR3 spans 15 residues.

The chain is built from TRBV5-5 and TRBJ2-7; 8 nucleotides align to TRBD1. V dropped 6 bases and J dropped 2; count of bases not matched to a gene: 7. The germline V gene has CDR1 SGHKS and CDR2 YYEKEE (reference sequence). CDR3 size: 14 residues. In DNA, the CDR3 is TGTGCCAGCATCCCCGGACAGGGCGCCTACGAGCAGTACTTC. Translating gives CASIPGQGAYEQYF.

The table lists this clone with a count of one. The V call is TRBV2, the J call TRBJ1-4; D unclear. V gave up 5 bases and J gave up 7 bases, with 11 bases separating them. The CDR3 is made up of 13 amino acids. Germline V CDR1 and CDR2: SNHLY, FYNNEI. In DNA form, the CDR3 reads TGTGCCAGCAGTCCTAGTACCGGTGAAAAACTGTTTTTT. Amino acid sequence: CASSPSTGEKLFF.

V is TRBV11-2 and J is TRBJ2-7, with a tentative D call TRBD1 (6 bases). The CDR3 loop spans 15 amino acids. Germline-derived CDR1 and CDR2 are SGHAT and FQNNGV. V was clipped by 1 base and J by 2 bases, with 12 bases between them. CDR3 sequence: CASSLGRGWAYEQYF. The CDR3 DNA is TGTGCCAGCAGCTTAGGCAGGGGATGGGCCTACGAGCAGTACTTC.

This chain links TRBV19 with TRBJ2-1; 15 bases align to TRBD2. J lost 11 bases, V lost 3 bases, and 8 bases had no gene match. Germline CDR1 is LNHDA and CDR2 is SQIVND (reference sequence). The CDR3 sequence is 16 residues long. This chain's CDR3 is CASSIPGLAGGWKQFF. The CDR3 DNA follows: TGTGCCAGTAGTATCCCGGGACTAGCGGGGGGATGGAAGCAGTTCTTC.

This sequence joins TRBV29-1 and TRBJ1-2; D possibly corresponds to TRBD1 (5 bases). Trimming pared 0 bases from V and 1 base from J, leaving 15 bases between. The CDR3 runs to 16 residues. CDR1 is SQVTM, CDR2 ANQGSEA, per germline. CDR3 region: CSVEDRGNENNYGYTF. CDR3 DNA: TGCAGCGTTGAAGATCGGGGGAACGAAAATAACTATGGCTACACCTTC.

This chain uses TRBV11-2 with TRBJ2-2; D is possibly TRBD2 (5 bases). The germline gives CDR1 SGHAT, CDR2 FQNNGV. V lost 1 base and J 5 bases, leaving 8 bases between the germline ends. The CDR3 length is 14 residues. The CDR3 reads CASSLVRGTGELFF. CDR3 sequence (DNA): TGTGCCAGCAGCTTAGTCCGCGGGACCGGGGAGCTGTTTTTT.